The 28 T cell receptor beta chains given below trace back to one sample, sequenced in a study of OX40 agonist ivuxolimab in advanced cancers. The data were produced by immunoSEQ multiplex PCR, yet TCRdb's version contains in-frame clones alone and is incomplete. The sample has tens of thousands of clones, about 80% seen once. The sequences come from CD4+ or CD8+ T cells sorted from blood, collected in a trial of the OX40 agonist ivuxolimab. These receptors were collected from an adult with an advanced solid tumor such as melanoma, head and neck, liver or kidney cancer.

This rearrangement joins TRBV11-2 to TRBJ1-1; a possible D gene is TRBD1 (6 bases). This CDR3 has 18 amino acids. Germline V gives CDR1 SGHAT, CDR2 FQNNGV. Trimming shortened V by 4 bases and J by 0 bases, and 21 bases separated the two germline ends. CDR3 loop: CASSSNRVEKAMNTEAFF. The CDR3 DNA is TGTGCCAGCAGCTCAAACAGGGTGGAGAAAGCGATGAACACTGAAGCTTTCTTT.

A note on this clone: One end of the junction fails to match germline, which may point to a read error. J is TRBJ2-7 and V is TRBV7-7; D is uncertain. The CDR3 sequence is 13 residues long. The germline CDR1 and CDR2 sequences are SSHAT and FNYEAQ (reference sequence). CDR3: CASSLGVAYEQYF. The CDR3 nucleotides are TGTGCTAGCAGCTTAGGCGTTGCCTACGAGCAGTACTTC. The entire variable domain, with the rest obtained from reference TRBV7-7 and TRBJ2-7, is as follows: GAGVSQSPRYKVTKRGQDVTLRCDPISSHATLYWYQQALGQGPEFLTYFNYEAQPDKSGLPSDRFSAERPEGSISTLTIQRTEQRDSAMYRCASSLGVAYEQYFGPGTRLTVT.

This clone was seen a handful of times. The rearrangement joins TRBV4-1 to TRBJ2-7; D is possibly TRBD1 (5 bases). From germline, CDR1 is MGHRA and CDR2 YSYEKL. Between the trimmed V and J ends, which lost 2 bases and 4 bases, there was a span of 15 bases. There are 15 residues in the CDR3. The CDR3 sequence is CASSQPASGLYEQYF. CDR3 nucleotides: TGCGCCAGCAGCCAACCCGCCTCAGGGCTATACGAGCAGTACTTC.

The chain is built from TRBV6-1 and TRBJ2-2; 9 positions agree with TRBD2. V lost 10 bases to trimming and J lost 5 bases; unmatched junction nucleotides: 8. Looked up from germline, CDR1 is MNHNS and CDR2 is SASEGT. This CDR3 comprises 14 residues. The CDR3 reads CATRLAEHTGELFF. The CDR3 DNA reads as TGTGCCACCAGACTAGCGGAGCATACCGGGGAGCTGTTTTTT.

The chain carries TRBV28 and TRBJ1-3; D not certain. This CDR3 comprises 14 residues. CDR1 and CDR2 (germline): MDHEN, SYDVKM. V lost 3 bases, J lost 0 bases, and 6 bases lay in between. The CDR3 here is CASSLAVSGNTIYF. The CDR3 nucleotides are TGTGCCAGCAGTTTGGCGGTCTCTGGAAACACCATATATTTT. The whole variable domain, remainder taken from reference TRBV28 and TRBJ1-3, is DVKVTQSSRYLVKRTGEKVFLECVQDMDHENMFWYRQDPGLGLRLIYFSYDVKMKEKGDIPEGYSVSREKKERFSLILESASTNQTSMYLCASSLAVSGNTIYFGEGSWLTVV.

This clone has a single count. The genes are TRBV13 and TRBJ2-1; 8 bases match TRBD2. Unmatched junction bases numbered 14, after V lost 0 bases and J lost 7 bases. Germline CDR1 and CDR2: PRHDT and FYEKMQ (reference sequence). The CDR3 sequence is 18 residues long. CDR3 nucleotides: TGTGCCAGCAGCTTAGGACAGAGTAGGGGACTAGTTAAGAATGAGCAGTTCTTC. Translated, it gives CASSLGQSRGLVKNEQFF.

The gene calls are TRBV9 and TRBJ1-4, with 9 bases fitting TRBD1. The J segment lost 5 bases and the V segment lost 0 bases, leaving 2 bases of the junction unmatched. This CDR3 is built from 15 residues. In germline, CDR1 is SGDLS, CDR2 YYNGEE. The CDR3 loop reads CASSVEGTGNEKLFF. For the CDR3, the DNA is TGTGCCAGCAGCGTAGAGGGGACAGGGAATGAAAAACTGTTTTTT.

This chain links TRBV19 with TRBJ1-1; no clear D gene. Germline assignment: CDR1 LNHDA and CDR2 SQIVND (reference sequence). This CDR3 comprises 13 residues. V was pared by 1 base and J by 1 base, with 4 bases between. The CDR3 bases are TGTGCCAGTAGTATAGGGGAGAACACTGAAGCTTTCTTT. Protein: CASSIGENTEAFF.

Only a few counts were recorded for this clone. The gene calls are TRBV6-5 and TRBJ2-7; 9 bases line up with TRBD1. This CDR3 is built from 15 residues. Per the germline V gene, CDR1 is MNHEY and CDR2 is SVGAGI. V was pared by 5 bases and J by 7 bases, with 12 bases of the junction left unmatched. The CDR3 reads CASSPTGTGSLEQYF. The DNA of the CDR3 is TGTGCCAGCAGTCCAACCGGGACAGGGTCGTTGGAGCAGTACTTC.

The CDR3 DNA reads TGTGCCAGCAGTTTAGATCGGACTCTCTATGGCTACACCTTC. This translates into CASSLDRTLYGYTF. The J gene is TRBJ1-2, the V gene TRBV27; D not resolved. The CDR3 has 14 residues. The germline CDR1 and CDR2 sequences are MNHEY and SMNVEV (reference sequence). V gave up 2 bases and J gave up 4 bases, with 11 bases separating them.

This clone was seen once. In DNA form, the CDR3 reads TGTGCCAGCAGCTCCCACGGGACAGAAGTACATACAACTAATGAAAAACTGTTTTTT. Translated, it gives CASSSHGTEVHTTNEKLFF. The chain carries TRBV9 and TRBJ1-4; 7 nucleotides match TRBD1. Germline V gene sequence: CDR1 SGDLS, CDR2 YYNGEE. The CDR3 is made up of 19 amino acids. J gave up 0 bases and V 4 bases, and 15 bases lay outside the gene matches.

The chain carries TRBV7-9 and TRBJ2-3; 10 nucleotides match TRBD2. The CDR3 consists of 19 residues. Germline assignment: CDR1 SEHNR and CDR2 FQNEAQ (reference sequence). With 0 bases clipped from V and 2 bases from J, the junction kept 11 bases outside the gene matches. The CDR3 reads CASSLAPVGAGGITDTQYF. The CDR3 region has the DNA TGTGCCAGCAGCTTAGCGCCAGTGGGAGCGGGAGGGATCACAGATACGCAGTATTTT.

V and J are TRBV29-1 and TRBJ2-1; 7 positions match TRBD2. The CDR3 runs 16 residues. V was pared by 4 bases and J by 0 bases, with 9 bases of the junction left unmatched. Germline CDR1 reads SQVTM; CDR2 reads ANQGSEA. The chain's CDR3 is CSVGLAERSSYNEQFF. The CDR3 nucleotides are TGCAGCGTTGGGCTAGCGGAGCGTTCCTCCTACAATGAGCAGTTCTTC.

This rearrangement joins TRBV27 to TRBJ2-1; 9 bases are a match to TRBD2. Germline CDR1 and CDR2: MNHEY and SMNVEV (reference sequence). The CDR3 is 17 residues long. V lost 4 bases and J lost 7; bases outside the gene matches: 14. The DNA of the CDR3 is TGTGCCAGCAGTTCTAACCTAGCGGGGAGGGTGCGGAATGAGCAGTTCTTC. Amino acid sequence: CASSSNLAGRVRNEQFF.

This rearrangement joins TRBV5-1 to TRBJ2-5; the D call may be TRBD1 or TRBD2 (5 bases each). The CDR3 runs to 14 residues. V lost 4 bases, J lost 2 bases, and 12 bases lay in between. Germline assignment: CDR1 SGHRS and CDR2 YFSETQ. The CDR3 protein is CASSPRWGQETQYF. The CDR3, as DNA: TGCGCCAGCAGCCCCCGTTGGGGGCAAGAGACCCAGTACTTC.

The chain joins TRBV28 to TRBJ2-5, with a tentative D call TRBD2 (6 bases). The length of the CDR3 is 17 residues. The germline V gene encodes CDR1 MDHEN and CDR2 SYDVKM. With 3 bases removed from V and 2 bases from J, the gap between germline ends came to 19 bases. For the CDR3, the DNA is TGTGCCAGCAGTTTTTGGGCTCCGGGACTCAGACAAGAGACCCAGTACTTC. Its translation is CASSFWAPGLRQETQYF.

The chain has TRBV10-3 and TRBJ2-1; 13 nucleotides match TRBD2. Trimming cost V 7 bases and J 9 bases; bases outside gene matches: 9. CDR3 length: 15 residues. CDR1 is ENHRY, CDR2 SYGVKD, per germline. CDR3 amino acids: CAIKEGTSGNFEQFF. In DNA, the CDR3 is TGTGCCATCAAGGAGGGGACTAGCGGGAACTTTGAGCAGTTCTTC.

V and J are TRBV27 and TRBJ1-1, with TRBD1 as a possible D gene (5 bases). Germline V CDR1 and CDR2: MNHEY, SMNVEV (reference sequence). V gave up 7 bases and J gave up 5 bases, with 17 bases separating them. The CDR3 sequence is 14 residues long. This chain's CDR3 is CASTKGGAVTEAFF. CDR3 nucleotides: TGTGCCAGCACCAAGGGAGGGGCGGTGACTGAAGCTTTCTTT.

The rearrangement links TRBV11-1 to TRBJ2-5; 9 bases align to TRBD1. The CDR3 loop spans 15 amino acids. J was trimmed by 4 bases and V by 5 bases; bases with no gene match: 8. Per germline, CDR1 SGHAT and CDR2 FQDESV (reference sequence). This CDR3 reads CASSPWTGERETQYF. The CDR3 nucleotides read TGTGCCAGCAGCCCGTGGACAGGGGAAAGAGAGACCCAGTACTTC.

The sample holds one count of this clone. This chain joins TRBV28 and TRBJ1-2, with 9 bases aligning to TRBD1. Germline V gene lookup returns CDR1 MDHEN and CDR2 SYDVKM. This CDR3 comprises 14 residues. V gave up 4 bases and J gave up 4 bases; unmatched junction bases: 4. The CDR3: CASSWGQGTYGYTF. For the CDR3, the DNA is TGTGCCAGCAGTTGGGGACAGGGAACCTATGGCTACACCTTC.

The chain has TRBV7-2 and TRBJ2-1, with D tentatively TRBD1 or TRBD2 (7 bases each). This CDR3 region has 16 residues. Germline CDR1 and CDR2: SGHTA and FQGNSA. V dropped 5 bases and J dropped 0 bases, with 14 bases sitting between them. The DNA of the CDR3 is TGTGCCAGCAGCCAAGGGGGCGGGAGCTCCTACAATGAGCAGTTCTTC. It encodes CASSQGGGSSYNEQFF.

The V gene is TRBV6-5, the J gene TRBJ2-7; D remains ambiguous. V lost 5 bases to trimming and J lost 4 bases, with 12 bases between them. This CDR3 contains 13 residues. CDR1 is MNHEY and CDR2 is SVGAGI in the germline V gene. This CDR3 is CASSPKLGYEQYF. The CDR3 DNA reads as TGTGCCAGCAGTCCGAAACTGGGATACGAGCAGTACTTC.

This clone was recorded a few times. V gene TRBV28 combines with J gene TRBJ1-2, with TRBD1 matching 7 bases. V lost 4 bases and J lost 2; bases outside the gene matches: 4. The CDR3 runs to 14 residues. Per germline, CDR1 MDHEN and CDR2 SYDVKM. Here the CDR3 DNA reads TGTGCCAGCAGTTCGGGGACAGTGAACTATGGCTACACCTTC. Translating it yields CASSSGTVNYGYTF.

The V gene is TRBV7-9, the J gene TRBJ2-1, with 9 bases fitting TRBD1. Trimming at V came to 5 bases and at J to 6 bases, leaving 14 bases not matched to a gene. The CDR3 spans 17 residues. Per the germline V gene, CDR1 is SEHNR and CDR2 is FQNEAQ (reference sequence). The CDR3 sequence: CASSTLLQGARINEQFF. In DNA, the CDR3 is TGTGCCAGCAGCACACTTCTACAGGGGGCACGTATCAATGAGCAGTTCTTC.

This chain connects TRBV4-1 to TRBJ2-1; D is perhaps TRBD2 (6 bases). The CDR3 loop spans 14 amino acids. Germline V gene sequence: CDR1 MGHRA, CDR2 YSYEKL. V lost 0 bases to trimming and J lost 7 bases, with 10 bases between them. The DNA for the CDR3 is TGCGCCAGCAGCCAAGAGGCAGGGACTAATGAGCAGTTCTTC. Protein: CASSQEAGTNEQFF.

This chain links TRBV4-2 with TRBJ2-1; 8 nucleotides align to TRBD2. Trimming at V came to 0 bases and at J to 0 bases, leaving 4 bases not matched to a gene. The CDR3 covers 17 residues. CDR1 is LGHNA and CDR2 is YNFKEQ in the germline V gene. CDR3 residues: CASSQEPSGSSYNEQFF. The CDR3 DNA sequence: TGTGCCAGCAGCCAAGAGCCCAGCGGGAGCTCCTACAATGAGCAGTTCTTC.

The chain is built from TRBV4-1 and TRBJ2-3; D tentatively reads TRBD1 or TRBD2 (5 bases each). Germline values: CDR1 MGHRA, CDR2 YSYEKL. This CDR3 is built from 16 residues. Between the trimmed V and J ends, which lost 0 bases and 3 bases, there was a span of 13 bases. The chain's CDR3 is CASSQDRQGVTDTQYF. The CDR3 DNA sequence: TGCGCCAGCAGCCAAGATCGGCAGGGAGTAACAGATACGCAGTATTTT.

This clone qualifies as medium-sized. The rearrangement uses TRBV7-9 and TRBJ2-6; D call uncertain. Germline-derived CDR1 and CDR2 are SEHNR and FQNEAQ (reference sequence). Trimming removed 6 bases from V and 3 bases from J, with 6 bases in between. The CDR3 runs to 13 residues. The CDR3 region is CASSYIGANVLTF. CDR3 nucleotide sequence: TGTGCCAGCAGTTATATTGGGGCCAACGTCCTGACTTTC.